This T cell receptor (beta chain) was captured in a study of blood T cell repertoires in COVID-19. Study context: The origin of the acute and convalescent COVID-19 samples was the United States, Italy and Spain. PBMCs, B-cell-depleted T cells, or T cells provided the cDNA or gDNA that made up the material.

In the source study's methods: Estimation of nucleated cell counts was performed using reference gene primer amplification. Assay: immunoSEQ multiplex PCR; the TCRdb copy retains only in-frame clones and omits some. The DNA gave D and trimming, while V, J and clone size come from that table. Among tens of thousands of clones listed, 88% were seen once. Germline CDR1 reads MGHRA; CDR2 reads YSYEKL. Losses at the gene ends were 0 bases for V and 10 bases for J; bases not matched to a gene: 12. The CDR3 sequence is 16 residues long. This chain links TRBV4-1 with TRBJ2-1, with 7 bases aligning to TRBD1. Sequenced input: peripheral blood. The receptor was derived from a human donor in a cohort sampled during active COVID-19. CDR3 in amino acids: CASSQEGSDRFSEQFF. The CDR3 DNA sequence: TGCGCCAGCAGCCAAGAGGGGTCGGACAGGTTCTCCGAGCAGTTCTTC.